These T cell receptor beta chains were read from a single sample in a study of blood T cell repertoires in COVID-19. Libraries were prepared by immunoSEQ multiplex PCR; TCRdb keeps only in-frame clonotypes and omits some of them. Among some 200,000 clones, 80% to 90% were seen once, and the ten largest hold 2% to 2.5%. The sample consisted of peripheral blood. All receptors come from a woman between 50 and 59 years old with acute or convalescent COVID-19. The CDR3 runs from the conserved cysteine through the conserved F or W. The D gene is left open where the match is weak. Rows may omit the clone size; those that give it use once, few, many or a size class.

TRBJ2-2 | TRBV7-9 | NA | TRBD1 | CASSLQTGGPTGELFF | TGTGCCAGCAGCTTACAGACAGGGGGACCTACCGGGGAGCTGTTTTTT
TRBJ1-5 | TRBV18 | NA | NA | CASSPEGLRQPQHF | TGTGCCAGCTCACCGGAGGGGCTCAGGCAGCCCCAGCATTTT
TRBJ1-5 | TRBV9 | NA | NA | CASSVGGSGNQPQHF | TGTGCCAGCAGCGTAGGTGGTAGCGGCAATCAGCCCCAGCATTTT
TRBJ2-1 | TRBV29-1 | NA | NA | CSVVEEGCRFF | TGCAGCGTTGTGGAAGAGGGCTGTCGGTTCTTC
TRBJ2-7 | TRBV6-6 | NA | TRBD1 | CASSASGTGAYEQYF | TGTGCCAGCAGTGCCTCCGGTACAGGGGCTTACGAGCAGTACTTC
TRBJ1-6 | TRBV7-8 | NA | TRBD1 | CASSSHQGESSPLHF | TGTGCCAGCAGCTCTCACCAGGGGGAGAGTTCACCCCTCCACTTT
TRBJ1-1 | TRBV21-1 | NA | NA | CASSKVLYRGCANTEAFF | TGTGCCAGCAGCAAAGTCCTTTACCGGGGGTGTGCGAACACTGAAGCTTTCTTT
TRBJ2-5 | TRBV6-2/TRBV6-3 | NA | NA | CASSWLEETQYF | TGTGCCAGCAGTTGGCTAGAAGAGACCCAGTACTTC
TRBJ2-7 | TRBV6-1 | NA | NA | CASSDSGSPPYEQYF | TGTGCCAGCAGTGATTCGGGGTCGCCCCCCTACGAGCAGTACTTC
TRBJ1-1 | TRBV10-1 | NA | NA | CASSERVRGEAFF | TGCGCCAGCAGTGAGCGTGTTAGAGGGGAAGCTTTCTTT
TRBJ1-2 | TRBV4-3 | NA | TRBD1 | CASSQYYGTVIRYGYTF | TGCGCCAGCAGCCAGTATTACGGGACAGTTATTCGCTATGGCTACACCTTC
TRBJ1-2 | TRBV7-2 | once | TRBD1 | CASSLTGEGYGYTF | TGTGCCAGCAGCTTAACAGGGGAAGGCTATGGCTACACCTTC
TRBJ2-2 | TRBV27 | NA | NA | CASHLPQQVLNTGELFF | TGTGCCAGCCACTTGCCCCAACAGGTACTGAACACCGGGGAGCTGTTTTTT
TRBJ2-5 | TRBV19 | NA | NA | CASSTRRDTQETQYF | TGTGCCAGTAGTACCCGCCGGGACACCCAAGAGACCCAGTACTTC
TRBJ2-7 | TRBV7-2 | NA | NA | CASSLGGNRKEQYF | TGTGCCAGCAGCTTAGGCGGGAACCGGAAGGAGCAGTACTTC
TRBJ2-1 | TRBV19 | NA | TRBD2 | CASSTPVAGGPREQFF | TGTGCCAGTAGTACTCCGGTAGCGGGAGGGCCCCGGGAGCAGTTCTTC
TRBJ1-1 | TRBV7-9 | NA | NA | CASNRPGNTEAFF | TGTGCCAGCAACCGACCAGGGAACACTGAAGCTTTCTTT
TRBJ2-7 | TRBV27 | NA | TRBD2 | CASRGTRSSYEQYF | TGTGCCAGCCGTGGGACTAGGAGCTCCTACGAGCAGTACTTC
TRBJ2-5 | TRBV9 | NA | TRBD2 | CASSPGGVRETQYF | TGTGCCAGCAGCCCCGGGGGGGTAAGAGAGACCCAGTACTTC
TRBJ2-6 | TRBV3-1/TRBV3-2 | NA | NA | CASSHLGANVLTF | TGTGCCAGCAGCCATCTTGGGGCCAACGTCCTGACTTTC
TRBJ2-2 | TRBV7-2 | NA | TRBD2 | CASSLLTSVPGELFF | TGTGCCAGCAGCTTATTGACTAGCGTCCCCGGGGAGCTGTTTTTT
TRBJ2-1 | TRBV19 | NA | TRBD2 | CASSISGGSPYNEQFF | TGTGCCAGTAGTATAAGCGGGGGGTCCCCCTACAATGAGCAGTTCTTC
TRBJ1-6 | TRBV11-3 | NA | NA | CASSHPGSNSPLHF | TGTGCCAGCAGCCATCCGGGATCTAATTCACCCCTCCACTTT
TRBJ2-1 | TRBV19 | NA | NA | CASRPRAYNEQFF | TGTGCCAGTAGGCCGCGGGCCTACAATGAGCAGTTCTTC
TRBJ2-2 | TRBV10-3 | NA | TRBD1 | CAISGTGGRYTGELFF | TGTGCCATCAGCGGGACAGGGGGCAGGTACACCGGGGAGCTGTTTTTT
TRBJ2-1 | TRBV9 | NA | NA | CASSVASSGDIEQFF | TGTGCCAGCAGCGTAGCAAGTAGCGGAGACATAGAGCAGTTCTTC
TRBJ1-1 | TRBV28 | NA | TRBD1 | CASSVGGAGSLNTEAFF | TGTGCCAGCAGTGTAGGGGGCGCTGGGTCACTGAACACTGAAGCTTTCTTT
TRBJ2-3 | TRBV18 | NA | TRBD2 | CASSPYAGTMDPSGTDTQYF | TGTGCCAGCTCACCATACGCAGGGACTATGGACCCATCGGGCACAGATACGCAGTATTTT
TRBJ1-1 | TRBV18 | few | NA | CASSPSLEGGTEAFF | TGTGCCAGCTCCCCATCCTTAGAGGGAGGCACTGAAGCTTTCTTT
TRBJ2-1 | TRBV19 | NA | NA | CASSSGDYAAYNEQFF | TGTGCCAGTAGCTCAGGGGACTATGCGGCCTACAATGAGCAGTTCTTC
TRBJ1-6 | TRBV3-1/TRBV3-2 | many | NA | CASSRQDNSPLHF | TGTGCCAGCAGCCGACAGGATAATTCACCCCTCCACTTT
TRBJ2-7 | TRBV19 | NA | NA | CASRSSGFGSYSYEQYF | TGTGCCAGTCGCTCTTCAGGCTTTGGGTCCTACTCCTACGAGCAGTACTTC
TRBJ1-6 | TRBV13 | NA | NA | CASSSGHDNSPLHF | TGTGCCAGCAGCTCGGGACACGATAATTCACCCCTCCACTTT
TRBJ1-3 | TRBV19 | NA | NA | CASSIDQGLPLSGNTIYF | TGTGCCAGTAGTATAGATCAGGGGCTACCTCTTTCTGGAAACACCATATATTTT
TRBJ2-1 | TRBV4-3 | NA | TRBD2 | CASSHRTSANNEQFF | TGCGCCAGCAGCCATAGGACTAGCGCGAACAATGAGCAGTTCTTC
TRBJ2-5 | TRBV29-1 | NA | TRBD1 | CSANGQGGETQYF | TGCAGCGCCAACGGACAGGGCGGAGAGACCCAGTACTTC
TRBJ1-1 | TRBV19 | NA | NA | CASSIGGYRNTEAFF | TGTGCCAGTAGTATTGGAGGGTATAGGAACACTGAAGCTTTCTTT
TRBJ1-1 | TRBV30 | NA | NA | CAWTGEQKNTEAFF | TGTGCCTGGACCGGGGAACAGAAGAACACTGAAGCTTTCTTT
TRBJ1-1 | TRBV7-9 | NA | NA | CASGLHQGEWAEAFF | TGTGCCAGCGGCCTTCATCAGGGCGAATGGGCTGAAGCTTTCTTT
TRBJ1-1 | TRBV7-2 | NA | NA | CAIMSEMNTEAFF | TGTGCCATCATGTCCGAGATGAACACTGAAGCTTTCTTT
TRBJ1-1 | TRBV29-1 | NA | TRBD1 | CSVYMLQGAKAEAFF | TGCAGCGTTTATATGCTTCAGGGGGCGAAAGCTGAAGCTTTCTTT